The rows below give T cell receptor beta chains drawn from one sample of a study of cytomegalovirus exposure and HLA in healthy donors. The assay was immunoSEQ multiplex PCR, and TCRdb's table has in-frame clones only and misses some. Found here are under 100,000 clones, over 9% of them singletons; the top ten hold approximately 25%. Sequenced sample: PBMCs. These receptors all come from a man aged 60-69 years in good health and CMV-seropositive. The CDR3 runs from the conserved cysteine through the conserved F or W. Each record gives: V gene, clone size, D gene, J gene, CDR3 DNA, CDR3 protein. D genes are given only for firm matches. A clone size is listed for some rows: how often the clone was seen (once, few, many), or a class if it is expanded.

V: TRBV6-1; size: NA; D: TRBD1; J: TRBJ1-5; DNA: TGTGCCAGCAGTGTTGCAGGGGGCGGCAATCAGCCCCAGCATTTT; CDR3: CASSVAGGGNQPQHF
V: TRBV5-1; size: few; D: TRBD2; J: TRBJ2-3; DNA: TGCGCCAGCAGCTTCGGGCTAGCGGACACAGATACGCAGTATTTT; CDR3: CASSFGLADTDTQYF
V: TRBV7-9; size: NA; D: NA; J: TRBJ2-5; DNA: TGTGCCAGCACCGTACGGTCGGCAGGCGTTGGAGAGACCCAGTACTTC; CDR3: CASTVRSAGVGETQYF
V: TRBV7-3; size: few; D: TRBD1; J: TRBJ2-2; DNA: TGTGCCAGCAGCATTGGGACAGATTTCACCGGGGAGCTGTTTTTT; CDR3: CASSIGTDFTGELFF
V: TRBV6-4; size: NA; D: TRBD2; J: TRBJ2-1; DNA: TGTGCCAGCAGCTTCCTAGCGGGAGGCAATGAGCAGTTCTTC; CDR3: CASSFLAGGNEQFF
V: TRBV28; size: few; D: NA; J: TRBJ1-2; DNA: TGTGCCAGCAGTCTCGGCCGGAGCTATGGCTACACCTTC; CDR3: CASSLGRSYGYTF
V: TRBV9; size: NA; D: NA; J: TRBJ2-2; DNA: TGTGCCAGCAGCCCCCGGACAGATAACACCGGGGAGCTGTTTTTT; CDR3: CASSPRTDNTGELFF
V: TRBV30; size: NA; D: TRBD1; J: TRBJ2-3; DNA: TGTGCCGCCTCAGGGGGCAGGGCAGCTATAACCCGCACAGATACGCAGTATTTT; CDR3: CAASGGRAAITRTDTQYF
V: TRBV10-3; size: NA; D: TRBD2; J: TRBJ2-5; DNA: TGTGCCGTCAGCGGGGGGACGGAGACCCAGTACTTC; CDR3: CAVSGGTETQYF
V: TRBV7-3; size: few; D: TRBD1; J: TRBJ2-3; DNA: TGTGCCAGCAGCTCGTCGAGGGGACAGAACACAGATACGCAGTATTTT; CDR3: CASSSSRGQNTDTQYF
V: TRBV7-6; size: few; D: TRBD1; J: TRBJ1-4; DNA: TGTGCCAGCAGCTCCCTGACAGGGAAAGTTGTAAATGAAAAACTGTTTTTT; CDR3: CASSSLTGKVVNEKLFF
V: TRBV6-5; size: few; D: TRBD1; J: TRBJ2-5; DNA: TGTGCCAGCAGTCGACAGGGACCCGAAGAGACCCAGTACTTC; CDR3: CASSRQGPEETQYF
V: TRBV18; size: NA; D: NA; J: TRBJ1-4; DNA: TGTGCCAGCTCACCACGGGCGGGAAGAAATGAAAAACTGTTTTTT; CDR3: CASSPRAGRNEKLFF
V: TRBV28; size: NA; D: TRBD2; J: TRBJ2-7; DNA: TGTGCCAGCAGTTCTATGCAAGCGGGAGTGTACTACGAGCAGTACTTC; CDR3: CASSSMQAGVYYEQYF
V: TRBV2; size: NA; D: NA; J: TRBJ1-1; DNA: TGTGCCAGCAGTACAACATACGCTGAAGCTTTCTTT; CDR3: CASSTTYAEAFF
V: TRBV7-2; size: few; D: NA; J: TRBJ2-1; DNA: TGTGCCAGCAGCAGGTCCGGGGCTACAGGGGAGCAGTTCTTC; CDR3: CASSRSGATGEQFF
V: TRBV6-1; size: few; D: TRBD1; J: TRBJ1-2; DNA: TGTGCCAGCACTGGGGACAGGCCTAACTATGGCTACACCTTC; CDR3: CASTGDRPNYGYTF
V: TRBV7-9; size: few; D: TRBD1; J: TRBJ2-1; DNA: TGTGCCAGCAGGGCAGGGGGAAGCAATGAGCAGTTCTTC; CDR3: CASRAGGSNEQFF
V: TRBV20-1; size: few; D: NA; J: TRBJ1-2; DNA: TGCAGTGCCGGTGAGGGTACGGGCTACACCTTC; CDR3: CSAGEGTGYTF
V: TRBV18; size: NA; D: TRBD2; J: TRBJ2-5; DNA: TGTGCCAGCTCACCACCTGGCGGGAGCCAGGCCCAGTACTTC; CDR3: CASSPPGGSQAQYF
V: TRBV23-1; size: NA; D: NA; J: TRBJ2-7; DNA: TGCGCCAGCAGTCAATTAACGGGAGAGCAGTACTTC; CDR3: CASSQLTGEQYF
V: TRBV13; size: NA; D: TRBD1; J: TRBJ2-5; DNA: TGTGCCAGCCGGGACAGGGGACGGGAGACCCAGTACTTC; CDR3: CASRDRGRETQYF
V: TRBV6-6; size: NA; D: TRBD1; J: TRBJ1-6; DNA: TGTGCCAGCAGTTACTATCCGGGACAGGACGATTCACCCCTCCACTTT; CDR3: CASSYYPGQDDSPLHF
V: TRBV4-1; size: few; D: NA; J: TRBJ2-7; DNA: TGCGCCAGCAGCCAATCTCAAACAGGATCTGGGGCGGTCGAGCAGTACTTC; CDR3: CASSQSQTGSGAVEQYF
V: TRBV10-3; size: NA; D: TRBD2; J: TRBJ2-3; DNA: TGTGCCATCAGTGGACTAGCAGTCAGCACAGATACGCAGTATTTT; CDR3: CAISGLAVSTDTQYF
V: TRBV25-1; size: few; D: NA; J: TRBJ2-3; DNA: TGTGTCAGCAGTGGGCCCCGGAAGGGGACAGATACGCAGTATTTT; CDR3: CVSSGPRKGTDTQYF
V: TRBV7-9; size: NA; D: TRBD1; J: TRBJ1-1; DNA: TGTGCCAGCAGCTTAAGTGGACAGGGGTCGTTGAACACTGAAGCTTTCTTT; CDR3: CASSLSGQGSLNTEAFF
V: TRBV7-2; size: NA; D: TRBD1; J: TRBJ1-5; DNA: TGTGCCAGCAGCCCACTAGGACAGGGGTTGAATCAGCCCCAGCATTTT; CDR3: CASSPLGQGLNQPQHF
V: TRBV28; size: NA; D: TRBD1; J: TRBJ1-5; DNA: TGTGCCAGCAGTATCTGGACAGGGGGGCTCGATCAGCCCCAGCATTTT; CDR3: CASSIWTGGLDQPQHF
V: TRBV7-9; size: few; D: NA; J: TRBJ1-2; DNA: TGTGCCAGCAGCTCCTCCACGACACCGACGGGAGGCTACACCTTC; CDR3: CASSSSTTPTGGYTF
V: TRBV19; size: NA; D: NA; J: TRBJ2-7; DNA: TGTGCCAGTAGTTTGCGGACAGAGGCTTACGAGCAGTACTTC; CDR3: CASSLRTEAYEQYF
V: TRBV7-9; size: NA; D: TRBD2; J: TRBJ2-1; DNA: TGTGCCAGCAGCTTATGGGATAGCGGGACCTCGATCAATGAGCAGTTCTTC; CDR3: CASSLWDSGTSINEQFF
V: TRBV29-1; size: NA; D: TRBD1; J: TRBJ1-4; DNA: TGCAGCGCTTGGACAGGGCCATCGGAAAAACTGTTTTTT; CDR3: CSAWTGPSEKLFF
V: TRBV19; size: few; D: TRBD1; J: TRBJ1-1; DNA: TGTGCCAGTAGTATCACAGGGGGCGCAGGAACTGAAGCTTTCTTT; CDR3: CASSITGGAGTEAFF
V: TRBV19; size: few; D: NA; J: TRBJ1-1; DNA: TGTGCCAGTAGTATGGGGGAGGCACGCATGAACACTGAAGCTTTCTTT; CDR3: CASSMGEARMNTEAFF
V: TRBV10-3; size: NA; D: NA; J: TRBJ1-1; DNA: TGTGCCATCAGTGAGTCAGGACACTTGAACACTGAAGCTTTCTTT; CDR3: CAISESGHLNTEAFF
V: TRBV14; size: few; D: NA; J: TRBJ1-1; DNA: TGTGCCAGCAGCCGGATCGGGGGGGGAACTGAAGCTTTCTTT; CDR3: CASSRIGGGTEAFF